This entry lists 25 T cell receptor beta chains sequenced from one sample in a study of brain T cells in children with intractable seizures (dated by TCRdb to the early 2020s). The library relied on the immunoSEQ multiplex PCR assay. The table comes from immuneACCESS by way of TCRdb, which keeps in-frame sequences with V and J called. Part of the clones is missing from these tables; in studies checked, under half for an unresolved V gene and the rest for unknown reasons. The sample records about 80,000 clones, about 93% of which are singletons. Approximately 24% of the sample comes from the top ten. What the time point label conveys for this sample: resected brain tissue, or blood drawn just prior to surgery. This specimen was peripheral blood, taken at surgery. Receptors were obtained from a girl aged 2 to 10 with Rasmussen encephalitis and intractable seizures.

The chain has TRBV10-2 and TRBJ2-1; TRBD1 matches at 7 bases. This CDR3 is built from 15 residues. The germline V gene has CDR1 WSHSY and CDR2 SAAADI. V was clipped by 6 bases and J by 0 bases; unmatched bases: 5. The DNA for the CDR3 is TGCGCCAGCAGCTCAGGGGACAGCTCCTACAATGAGCAGTTCTTC. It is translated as CASSSGDSSYNEQFF.

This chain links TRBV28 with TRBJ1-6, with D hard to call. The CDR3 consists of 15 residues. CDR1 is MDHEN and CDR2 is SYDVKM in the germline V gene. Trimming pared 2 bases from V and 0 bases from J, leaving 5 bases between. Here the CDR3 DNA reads TGTGCCAGCAGTTTAGGAATCTCCTATAATTCACCCCTCCACTTT. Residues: CASSLGISYNSPLHF.

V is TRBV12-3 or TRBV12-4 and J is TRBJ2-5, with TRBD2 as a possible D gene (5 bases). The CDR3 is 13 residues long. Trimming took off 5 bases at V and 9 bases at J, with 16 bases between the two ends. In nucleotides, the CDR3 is TGTGCCAGCAGTCCGCCCCCCGCGGAGGCCCAGTACTTC. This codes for CASSPPPAEAQYF.

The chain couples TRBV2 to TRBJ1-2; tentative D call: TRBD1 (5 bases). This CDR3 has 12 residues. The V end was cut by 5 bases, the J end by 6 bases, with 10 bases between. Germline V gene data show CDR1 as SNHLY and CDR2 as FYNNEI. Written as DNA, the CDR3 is TGTGCCAGCAGTTATGACAGAGATGGCTACACCTTC. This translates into CASSYDRDGYTF.

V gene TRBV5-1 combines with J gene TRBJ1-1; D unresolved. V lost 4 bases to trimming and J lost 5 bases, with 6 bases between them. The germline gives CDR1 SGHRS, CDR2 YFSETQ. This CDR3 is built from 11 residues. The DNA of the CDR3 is TGCGCCAGCAGCGCCGAGACTGAAGCTTTCTTT. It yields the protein CASSAETEAFF.

CDR3 sequence reads: CAWSGSGSIGEQFF. For the CDR3, the DNA is TGTGCCTGGAGTGGTAGCGGGAGCATCGGTGAGCAGTTCTTC. The chain joins TRBV30 to TRBJ2-1; 9 nucleotides agree with TRBD2. Looked up from germline, CDR1 is GTSNPN and CDR2 is SVGIG (reference sequence). V was clipped by 1 base and J by 9 bases; unmatched bases: 7. This CDR3 region has 14 residues.

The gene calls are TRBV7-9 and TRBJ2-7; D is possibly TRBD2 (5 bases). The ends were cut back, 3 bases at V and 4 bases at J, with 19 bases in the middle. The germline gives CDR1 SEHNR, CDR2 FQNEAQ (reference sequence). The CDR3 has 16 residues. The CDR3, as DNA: TGTGCCAGCAGCTTCTACCGGGTCTCCCGGGGATACGAGCAGTACTTC. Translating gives CASSFYRVSRGYEQYF.

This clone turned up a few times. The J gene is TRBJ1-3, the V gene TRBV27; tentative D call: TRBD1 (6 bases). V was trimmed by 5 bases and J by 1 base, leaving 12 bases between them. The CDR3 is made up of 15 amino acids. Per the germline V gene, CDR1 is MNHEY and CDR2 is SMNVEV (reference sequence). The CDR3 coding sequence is TGTGCCAGCAGTGCACAGGGAGATTCTGGAAACACCATATATTTT. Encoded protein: CASSAQGDSGNTIYF.

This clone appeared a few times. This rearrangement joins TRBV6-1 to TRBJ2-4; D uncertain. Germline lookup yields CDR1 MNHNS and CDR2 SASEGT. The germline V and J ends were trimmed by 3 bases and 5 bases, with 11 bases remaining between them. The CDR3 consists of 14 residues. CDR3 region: CASSDIGGENIQYF. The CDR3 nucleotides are TGTGCCAGCAGTGATATAGGTGGGGAAAACATTCAGTACTTC.

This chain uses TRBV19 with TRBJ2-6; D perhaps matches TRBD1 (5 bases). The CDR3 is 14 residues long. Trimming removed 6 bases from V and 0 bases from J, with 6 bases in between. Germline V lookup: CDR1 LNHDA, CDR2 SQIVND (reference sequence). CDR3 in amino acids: CASRGDSGANVLTF. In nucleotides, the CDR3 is TGTGCCAGTAGAGGGGACTCTGGGGCCAACGTCCTGACTTTC.

The CDR3 DNA is TGTGCCACCAGTGATTTGCTGTTAGGGCCACGGCGGGGGGTGGATAATTCACCCCTCCACTTT. Its translation is CATSDLLLGPRRGVDNSPLHF. The chain carries TRBV24-1 and TRBJ1-6; possible D gene TRBD1, 5 bases. Germline V gene sequence: CDR1 KGHDR, CDR2 SFDVKD. V was shortened by 0 bases and J by 5 bases, with 25 bases between the two germline ends. This CDR3 comprises 21 residues.

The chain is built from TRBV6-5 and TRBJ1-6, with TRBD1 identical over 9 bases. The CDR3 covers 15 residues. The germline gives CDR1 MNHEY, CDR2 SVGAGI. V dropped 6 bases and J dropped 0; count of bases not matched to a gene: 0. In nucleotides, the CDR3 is TGTGCCAGCAGGACAGGGGGCTCCTATAATTCACCCCTCCACTTT. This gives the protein CASRTGGSYNSPLHF.

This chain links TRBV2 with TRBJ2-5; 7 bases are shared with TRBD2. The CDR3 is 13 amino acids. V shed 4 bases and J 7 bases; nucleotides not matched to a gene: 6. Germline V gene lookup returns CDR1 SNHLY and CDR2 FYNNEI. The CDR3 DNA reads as TGTGCCAGCAGTGTCACTAGCGAGGGGACCCAGTACTTC. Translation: CASSVTSEGTQYF.

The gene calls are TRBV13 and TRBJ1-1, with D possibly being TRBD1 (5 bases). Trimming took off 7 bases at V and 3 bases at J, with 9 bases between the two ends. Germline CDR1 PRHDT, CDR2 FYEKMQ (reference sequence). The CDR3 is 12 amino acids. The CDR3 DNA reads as TGTGCCAGCACCCTAGGGGACACTGAAGCTTTCTTT. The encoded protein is CASTLGDTEAFF.

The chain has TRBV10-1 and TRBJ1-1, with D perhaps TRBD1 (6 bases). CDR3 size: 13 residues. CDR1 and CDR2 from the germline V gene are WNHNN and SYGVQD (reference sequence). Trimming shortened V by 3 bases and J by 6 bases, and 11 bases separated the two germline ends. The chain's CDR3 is CASSDRGPPEAFF. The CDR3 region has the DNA TGCGCCAGCAGTGACCGGGGGCCGCCTGAAGCTTTCTTT.

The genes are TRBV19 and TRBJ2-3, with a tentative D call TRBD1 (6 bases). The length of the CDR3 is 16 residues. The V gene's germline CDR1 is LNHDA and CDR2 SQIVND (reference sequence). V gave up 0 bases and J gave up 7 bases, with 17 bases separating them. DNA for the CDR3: TGTGCCAGTAGTATAGATGCAGGGGACGTTTTAAATACGCAGTATTTT. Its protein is CASSIDAGDVLNTQYF. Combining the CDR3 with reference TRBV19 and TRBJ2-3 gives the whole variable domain DGGITQSPKYLFRKEGQNVTLSCEQNLNHDAMYWYRQDPGQGLRLIYYSQIVNDFQKGDIAEGYSVSREKKESFPLTVTSAQKNPTAFYLCASSIDAGDVLNTQYFGPGTRLTVL.

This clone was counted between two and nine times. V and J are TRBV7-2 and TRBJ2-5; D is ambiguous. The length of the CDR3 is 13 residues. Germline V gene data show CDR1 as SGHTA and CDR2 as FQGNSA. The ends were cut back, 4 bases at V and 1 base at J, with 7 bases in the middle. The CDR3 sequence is CASSSGIQETQYF. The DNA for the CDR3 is TGTGCCAGCAGCTCCGGAATCCAAGAGACCCAGTACTTC.

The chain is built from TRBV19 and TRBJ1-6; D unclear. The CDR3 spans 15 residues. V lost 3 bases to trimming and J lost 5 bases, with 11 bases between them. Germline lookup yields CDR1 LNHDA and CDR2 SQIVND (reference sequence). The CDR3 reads CASSIAGRNNSPLHF. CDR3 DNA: TGTGCCAGTAGTATTGCCGGGAGAAATAATTCACCCCTCCACTTT.

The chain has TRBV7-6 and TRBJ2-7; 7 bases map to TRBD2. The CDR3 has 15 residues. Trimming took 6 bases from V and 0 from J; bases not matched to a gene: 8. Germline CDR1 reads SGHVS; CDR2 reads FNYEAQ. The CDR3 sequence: CASRARPSGSYEQYF. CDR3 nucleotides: TGTGCCAGCAGGGCACGACCTAGCGGCTCCTACGAGCAGTACTTC.

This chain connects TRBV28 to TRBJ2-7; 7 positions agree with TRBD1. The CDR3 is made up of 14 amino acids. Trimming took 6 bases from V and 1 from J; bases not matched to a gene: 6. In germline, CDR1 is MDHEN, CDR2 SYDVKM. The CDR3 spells CASSPRQGSYEQYF. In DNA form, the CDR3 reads TGTGCCAGCAGCCCCCGACAGGGATCCTACGAGCAGTACTTC.

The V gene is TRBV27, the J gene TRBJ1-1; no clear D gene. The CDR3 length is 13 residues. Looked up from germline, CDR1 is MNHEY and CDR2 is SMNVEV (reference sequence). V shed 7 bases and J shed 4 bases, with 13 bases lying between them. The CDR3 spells CASNAPVGTEAFF. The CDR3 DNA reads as TGTGCCAGCAACGCTCCGGTGGGCACTGAAGCTTTCTTT.

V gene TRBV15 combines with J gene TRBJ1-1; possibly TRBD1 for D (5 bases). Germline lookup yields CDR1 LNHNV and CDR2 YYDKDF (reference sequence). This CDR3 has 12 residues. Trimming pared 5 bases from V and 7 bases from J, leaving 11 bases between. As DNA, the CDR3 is TGTGCCACCAGCCGGGACGGATTTGAAGCTTTCTTT. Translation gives CATSRDGFEAFF. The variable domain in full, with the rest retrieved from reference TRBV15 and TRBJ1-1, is DAMVIQNPRYQVTQFGKPVTLSCSQTLNHNVMYWYQQKSSQAPKLLFHYYDKDFNNEADTPDNFQSRRPNTSFCFLDIRSPGLGDTAMYLCATSRDGFEAFFGQGTRLTVV.

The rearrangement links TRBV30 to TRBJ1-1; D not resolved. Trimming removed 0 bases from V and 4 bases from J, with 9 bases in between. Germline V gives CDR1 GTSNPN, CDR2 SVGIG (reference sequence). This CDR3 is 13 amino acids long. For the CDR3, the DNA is TGTGCCTGGAGTGTCCGGACGGGCACTGAAGCTTTCTTT. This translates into CAWSVRTGTEAFF. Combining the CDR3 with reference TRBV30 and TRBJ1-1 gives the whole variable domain SQTIHQWPATLVQPVGSPLSLECTVEGTSNPNLYWYRQAAGRGLQLLFYSVGIGQISSEVPQNLSASRPQDRQFILSSKKLLLSDSGFYLCAWSVRTGTEAFFGQGTRLTVV.

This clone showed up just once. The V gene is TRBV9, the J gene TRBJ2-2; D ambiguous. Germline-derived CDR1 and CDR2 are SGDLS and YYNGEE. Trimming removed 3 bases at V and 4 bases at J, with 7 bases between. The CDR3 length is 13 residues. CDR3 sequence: CASSATVTGELFF. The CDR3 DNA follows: TGTGCCAGCAGCGCCACAGTCACCGGGGAGCTGTTTTTT.

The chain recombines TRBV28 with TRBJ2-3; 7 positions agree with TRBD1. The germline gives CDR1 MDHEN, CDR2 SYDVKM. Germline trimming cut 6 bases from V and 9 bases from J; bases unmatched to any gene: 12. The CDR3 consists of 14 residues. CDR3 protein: CASRAGTAVRTQYF. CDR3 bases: TGTGCCAGCAGGGCCGGGACAGCGGTAAGGACGCAGTATTTT.